These 10 T cell receptor beta chains share one sample of origin, sequenced in a study of T cells in placental villitis. The immunoSEQ assay was v4. This table comes from immunoSEQ multiplex PCR, and its TCRdb copy is limited to in-frame clones, with some not included. The table lists 450 to 550 clones, approximately 98.5% of them singletons. The specimen sequenced was placental tissue containing maternal and fetal cells. The receptors come from a human donor in good health; the placental T cells may come from both mother and fetus.

V and J are TRBV15 and TRBJ1-4; D gene uncertain. The germline gives CDR1 LNHNV, CDR2 YYDKDF (reference sequence). The CDR3 extends over 14 amino acids. The V end was cut by 0 bases, the J end by 8 bases, with 10 bases between. For the CDR3, the DNA is TGTGCCACCAGCAGAGAGCAGGTAAGAGAAAAACTGTTTTTT. Its protein is CATSREQVREKLFF.

The gene calls are TRBV29-1 and TRBJ1-2, with no clear D. CDR1 and CDR2 from the germline V gene are SQVTM and ANQGSEA. Trimming left V 4 bases short and J 2 bases short, with 11 bases between. The CDR3 contains 13 residues. In DNA form, the CDR3 reads TGCAGCGTTGGGGTGGGTGGCAACTATGGCTACACCTTC. Protein product: CSVGVGGNYGYTF.

The chain employs TRBV7-2 and TRBJ2-5, with TRBD2 matching 12 bases. CDR3 size: 17 residues. Germline V gene sequence: CDR1 SGHTA, CDR2 FQGNSA. With V trimmed by 5 bases and J by 0 bases, 7 bases remained unmatched. CDR3 protein: CASSTRLAGDYQETQYF. In DNA, the CDR3 is TGTGCCAGCAGCACCAGACTAGCGGGGGACTACCAAGAGACCCAGTACTTC. Complete variable domain (other parts from reference TRBV7-2 and TRBJ2-5): GAGVSQSPSNKVTEKGKDVELRCDPISGHTALYWYRQSLGQGLEFLIYFQGNSAPDKSGLPSDRFSAERTGGSVSTLTIQRTQQEDSAVYLCASSTRLAGDYQETQYFGPGTRLLVL.

The chain employs TRBV7-9 and TRBJ2-5; TRBD1 matches at 9 bases. The J segment lost 5 bases and the V segment lost 5 bases, leaving 6 bases of the junction unmatched. The CDR3 runs to 14 residues. The germline gives CDR1 SEHNR, CDR2 FQNEAQ (reference sequence). CDR3 amino acids: CASSKGQGYETQYF. CDR3 in DNA: TGTGCCAGCAGCAAGGGACAGGGTTACGAGACCCAGTACTTC.

In its sample, this clone was seen a few times. This chain uses TRBV2 with TRBJ1-1, with D maybe TRBD1 (6 bases). This CDR3 spans 13 amino acids. V was cut by 3 bases and J by 3 bases, with 8 bases left in between. Germline loops: CDR1 SNHLY, CDR2 FYNNEI. CDR3 loop: CASSEPGDTEAFF. CDR3 nucleotides: TGTGCCAGCAGTGAGCCAGGGGACACTGAAGCTTTCTTT.

The chain is built from TRBV27 and TRBJ2-7; D unresolved. Germline CDR1 is MNHEY and CDR2 is SMNVEV (reference sequence). Trimming took off 2 bases at V and 2 bases at J, with 7 bases between the two ends. This CDR3 spans 13 amino acids. The CDR3 region has the DNA TGTGCCAGCAGTTTACGAGGCACCTACGAGCAGTACTTC. Protein sequence: CASSLRGTYEQYF.

V is TRBV19 and J is TRBJ2-1, with TRBD1 matching over 8 bases. V was clipped by 2 bases and J by 3 bases; unmatched bases: 0. This CDR3 region has 14 residues. Germline V lookup: CDR1 LNHDA, CDR2 SQIVND (reference sequence). The CDR3 reads CASSITGGYNEQFF. The CDR3 DNA sequence: TGTGCCAGTAGTATAACAGGGGGCTACAATGAGCAGTTCTTC.

This chain connects TRBV7-9 to TRBJ1-3; D is undetermined. Germline loops: CDR1 SEHNR, CDR2 FQNEAQ (reference sequence). V was clipped by 2 bases and J by 0 bases, with 5 bases between them. This CDR3 has 14 residues. CDR3 protein: CASSLKGSGNTIYF. DNA of the CDR3: TGTGCCAGCAGCTTAAAGGGCTCTGGAAACACCATATATTTT.

The chain couples TRBV3-1 (or the pseudogene TRBV3-2) to TRBJ2-7, with TRBD2 matching 12 bases. V shed 5 bases and J 3 bases; nucleotides not matched to a gene: 8. The CDR3 loop spans 16 amino acids. Germline V CDR1 and CDR2: LGHDT, YNNKEL (reference sequence). The CDR3 DNA sequence: TGTGCCAGCAGCACCCGACTAGCGGGGGCTCTCTACGAGCAGTACTTC. It translates to CASSTRLAGALYEQYF.

The J gene is TRBJ2-7, the V gene TRBV2; maybe TRBD2 (6 bases). The CDR3 is 15 amino acids. V was pared by 2 bases and J by 3 bases, with 14 bases between. In germline, CDR1 is SNHLY, CDR2 FYNNEI. CDR3 coding DNA: TGTGCCAGCAGTGAAAACGGAGGGCAGGTCTACGAGCAGTACTTC. Amino acids: CASSENGGQVYEQYF.